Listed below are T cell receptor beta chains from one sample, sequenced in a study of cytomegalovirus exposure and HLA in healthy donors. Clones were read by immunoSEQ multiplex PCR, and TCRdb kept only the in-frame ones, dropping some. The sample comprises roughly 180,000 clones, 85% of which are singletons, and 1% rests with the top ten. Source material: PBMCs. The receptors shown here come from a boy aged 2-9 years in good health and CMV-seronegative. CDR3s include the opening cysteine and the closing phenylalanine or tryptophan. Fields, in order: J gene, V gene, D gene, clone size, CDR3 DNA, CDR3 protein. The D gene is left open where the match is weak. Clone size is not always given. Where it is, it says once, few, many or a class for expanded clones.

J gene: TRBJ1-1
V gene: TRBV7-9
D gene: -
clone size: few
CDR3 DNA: TGTGCCAGCAGCTTAGTAGCAGTGAACACTGAAGCTTTCTTT
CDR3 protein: CASSLVAVNTEAFF

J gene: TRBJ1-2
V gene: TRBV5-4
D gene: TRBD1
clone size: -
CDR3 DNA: TGTGCCAGCAGCTTGGTAGGACAGGCCTATGGCTACACCTTC
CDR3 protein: CASSLVGQAYGYTF

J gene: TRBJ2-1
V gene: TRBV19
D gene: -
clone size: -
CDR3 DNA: TGTGCCAGTCAGGCGAGGGTAGGGGGCAATGAGCAGTTCTTC
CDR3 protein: CASQARVGGNEQFF

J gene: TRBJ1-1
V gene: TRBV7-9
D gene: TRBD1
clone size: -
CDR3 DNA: TGTTCCAGCAGCCCCTCCCGGGACAGGGGAGGAACTGAAGCTTTCTTT
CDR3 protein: CSSSPSRDRGGTEAFF

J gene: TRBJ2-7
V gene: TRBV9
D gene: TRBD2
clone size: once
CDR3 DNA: TGTGCCAGCAGCGTAGCTCCGGGAGGGTTCGACGAGCAGTACTTC
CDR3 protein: CASSVAPGGFDEQYF

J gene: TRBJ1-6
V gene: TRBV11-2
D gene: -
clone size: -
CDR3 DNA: TGTGCCAGCAGCTCCTCGGACTCAAGGAATTCACCCCTCCACTTT
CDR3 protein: CASSSSDSRNSPLHF

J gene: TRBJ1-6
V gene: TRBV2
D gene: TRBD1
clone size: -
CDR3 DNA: TGTGCCAGCAGTGAAGGACCGATGGACAGGTTTTGGGACTTT
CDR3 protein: CASSEGPMDRFWDF

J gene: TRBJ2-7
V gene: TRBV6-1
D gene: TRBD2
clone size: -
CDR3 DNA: TGTGCCAGCAGTGAAGGGACTAGCGCAACCTACGAGCAGTACTTC
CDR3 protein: CASSEGTSATYEQYF

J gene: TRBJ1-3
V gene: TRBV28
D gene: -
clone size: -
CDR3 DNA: TGTGCCAGCAGTTTTACGGGCACAGGGACTGGAAACACCATATATTTT
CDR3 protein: CASSFTGTGTGNTIYF

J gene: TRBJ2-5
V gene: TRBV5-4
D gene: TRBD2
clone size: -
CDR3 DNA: TGTGCCAGCGAGGGAGGGGAGACCCAGTACTTC
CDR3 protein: CASEGGETQYF

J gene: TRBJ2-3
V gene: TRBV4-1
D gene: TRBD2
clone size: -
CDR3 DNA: TGCGCCAGCAGCCTCTGGCCGCGGGGGGACCGCACAGATACGCAGTATTTT
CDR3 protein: CASSLWPRGDRTDTQYF

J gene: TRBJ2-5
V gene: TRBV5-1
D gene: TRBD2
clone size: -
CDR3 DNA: TGCGCCAGCAGCTTGGGTTGGACTAGTGAGCAAGAGACCCAGTACTTC
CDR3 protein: CASSLGWTSEQETQYF

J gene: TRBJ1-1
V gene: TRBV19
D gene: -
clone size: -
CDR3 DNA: TGTGCCAGTATCCCGAGGCAGGGGACCACTGAAGCTTTCTTT
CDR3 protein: CASIPRQGTTEAFF

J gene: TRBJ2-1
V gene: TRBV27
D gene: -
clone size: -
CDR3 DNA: TGTGCCAGCAGTTTAGGGGGGAACTACAATGAGCAGTTCTTC
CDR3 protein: CASSLGGNYNEQFF

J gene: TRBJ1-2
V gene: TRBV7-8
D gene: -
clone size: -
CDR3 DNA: TGTGCCAGCAGCTTAGCGCGCGCACTCTCAGGCTATGGCTACACCTTC
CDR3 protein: CASSLARALSGYGYTF

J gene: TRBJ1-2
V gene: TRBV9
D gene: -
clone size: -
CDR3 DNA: TGTGCCAGCAGCGAAGAGGACAGCTATGGCTACACCTTC
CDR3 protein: CASSEEDSYGYTF

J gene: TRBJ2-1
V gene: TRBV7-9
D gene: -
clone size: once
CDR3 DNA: TGTGCCAGCAGCTTCAGGACTTCCTACAATGAGCAGTTCTTC
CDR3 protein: CASSFRTSYNEQFF

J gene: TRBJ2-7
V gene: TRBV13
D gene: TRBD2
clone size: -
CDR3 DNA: TGTGCCAGCAGCTCCTCATCCGGGACTACTGAGCAGTACTTC
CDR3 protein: CASSSSSGTTEQYF

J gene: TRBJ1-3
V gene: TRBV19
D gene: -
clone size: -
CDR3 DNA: TGTGCCAGTAGTATGTGGGAGCACCCGATCGGGAGAGGAAACACCATATATTTT
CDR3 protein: CASSMWEHPIGRGNTIYF

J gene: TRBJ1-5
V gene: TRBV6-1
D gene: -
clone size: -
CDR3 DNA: TGTGCCAGCAGTCCCAGTAATAGCAATCAGCCCCAGCATTTT
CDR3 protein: CASSPSNSNQPQHF

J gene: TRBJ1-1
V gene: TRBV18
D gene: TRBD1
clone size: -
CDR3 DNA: TGTGCCAGCTCACCAATAGGACAGGGGAGATTTACTGAAGCTTTCTTT
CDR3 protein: CASSPIGQGRFTEAFF

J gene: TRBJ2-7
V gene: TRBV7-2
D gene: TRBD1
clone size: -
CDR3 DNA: TGTGCCAGCAGCTTCTCCGGGACAGGGTTCTACGAGCAGTACTTC
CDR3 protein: CASSFSGTGFYEQYF

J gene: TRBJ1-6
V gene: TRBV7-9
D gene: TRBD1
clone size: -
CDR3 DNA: TGTGCCAGCAGCCGTGGACAGGGGGCCGTATTGAATTCACCCCTCCACTTT
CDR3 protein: CASSRGQGAVLNSPLHF

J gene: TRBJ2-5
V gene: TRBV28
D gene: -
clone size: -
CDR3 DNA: TGTGCCAGCAGTTTCCGGGACACTAAAGAGACCCAGTACTTC
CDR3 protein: CASSFRDTKETQYF

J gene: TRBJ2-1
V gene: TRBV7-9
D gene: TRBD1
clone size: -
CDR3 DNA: TGTGCCAGCAGCCCCACCCTTCAGGGGGTAGATGAGCAGTTCTTC
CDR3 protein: CASSPTLQGVDEQFF

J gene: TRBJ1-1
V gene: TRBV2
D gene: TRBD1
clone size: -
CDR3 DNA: TGTGCCAGCAAAGAGGGACAGGCTCACCCTGAAGCTTTCTTT
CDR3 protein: CASKEGQAHPEAFF

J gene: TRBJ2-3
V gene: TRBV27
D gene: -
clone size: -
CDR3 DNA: TGTGCCAGCAGTCCACTAGGAGATACGCAGTATTTT
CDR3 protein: CASSPLGDTQYF

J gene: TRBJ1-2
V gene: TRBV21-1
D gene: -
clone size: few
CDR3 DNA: TGTGCCAGCAGCCCCTTAATCATCAGGGAAGTGACTGGTAACTATGGCTACACCTTC
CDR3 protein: CASSPLIIREVTGNYGYTF

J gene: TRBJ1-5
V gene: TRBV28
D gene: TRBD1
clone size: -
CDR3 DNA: TGTGCCAGCAGTTCCTCAGGGGGAAGCAATCAGCCCCAGCATTTT
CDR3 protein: CASSSSGGSNQPQHF

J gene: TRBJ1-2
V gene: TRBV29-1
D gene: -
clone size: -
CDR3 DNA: TGCAGCGTTGGCCGGGACTATGGCTACACCTTC
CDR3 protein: CSVGRDYGYTF

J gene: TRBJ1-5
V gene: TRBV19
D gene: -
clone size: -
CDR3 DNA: TGTGCCAGTAGTATAGATCGGAGGGAAGGGCTCAGTCAGCCCCAGCATTTT
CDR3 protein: CASSIDRREGLSQPQHF

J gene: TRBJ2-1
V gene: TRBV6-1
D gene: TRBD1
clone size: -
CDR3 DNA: TGTGCCAGCAGCACCGGGACAGGGGGCGGGAATGAGCAGTTCTTC
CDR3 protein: CASSTGTGGGNEQFF

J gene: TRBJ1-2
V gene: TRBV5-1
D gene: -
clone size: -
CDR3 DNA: TGCGCCAGCAGCCCATCGACAGCTAACTATGGCTACACCTTC
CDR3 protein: CASSPSTANYGYTF

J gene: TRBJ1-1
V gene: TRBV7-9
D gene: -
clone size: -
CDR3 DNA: TGTGCCAGCAGCTCCGACAGGAACACTGAAGCTTTCTTT
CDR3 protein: CASSSDRNTEAFF

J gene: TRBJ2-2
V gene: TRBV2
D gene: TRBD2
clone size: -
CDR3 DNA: TGTGCCATTGCACCGGGACTAGCGGGTTTAACCGGGGAGCTGTTTTTT
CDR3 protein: CAIAPGLAGLTGELFF

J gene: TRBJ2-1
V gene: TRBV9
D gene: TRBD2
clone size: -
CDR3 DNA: TGTGCCAGCAGCGTAACGCGGGAGGGCATCAATGAGCAGTTCTTC
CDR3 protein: CASSVTREGINEQFF

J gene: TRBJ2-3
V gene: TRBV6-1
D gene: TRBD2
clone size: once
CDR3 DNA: TGTGCCAGTGGGACTAGCGGGGGGCCAGATACGCAGTATTTT
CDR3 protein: CASGTSGGPDTQYF

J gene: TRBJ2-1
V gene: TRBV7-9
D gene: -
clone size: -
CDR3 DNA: TGTGCCAGCAGCTTAGCCCAGGGAATTGAGAATGAGCAGTTCTTC
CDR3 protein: CASSLAQGIENEQFF

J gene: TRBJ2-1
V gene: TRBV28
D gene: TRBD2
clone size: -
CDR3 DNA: TGTGCCAGCATAAACGGGGGGGCCGTCAATGAGCAGTTCTTC
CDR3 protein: CASINGGAVNEQFF

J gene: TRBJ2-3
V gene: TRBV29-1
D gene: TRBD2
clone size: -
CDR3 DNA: TGCAGCGTTGTAGGTTTGAGGCTAGCGGGAGATACGCAGTATTTT
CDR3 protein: CSVVGLRLAGDTQYF

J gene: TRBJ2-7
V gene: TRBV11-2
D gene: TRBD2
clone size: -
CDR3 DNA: TGTGCCAGCAGCTCCCCCTCCGGGACTAGCGGGAACTACGAGCAGTACTTC
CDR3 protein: CASSSPSGTSGNYEQYF

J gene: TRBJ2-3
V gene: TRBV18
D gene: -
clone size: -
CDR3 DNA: TGTGCCAGCTCACCAGGGGCTAAAGATACGCAGTATTTT
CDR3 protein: CASSPGAKDTQYF

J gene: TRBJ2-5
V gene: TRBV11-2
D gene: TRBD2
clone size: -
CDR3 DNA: TGTGCCAGCAGTCGTAGCGGGTCCGAGACCCAGTACTTC
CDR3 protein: CASSRSGSETQYF

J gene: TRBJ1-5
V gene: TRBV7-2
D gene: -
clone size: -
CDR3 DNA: TGTGCCAGCAGCTTATATGGACAGCAGCCCCAGCATTTT
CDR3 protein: CASSLYGQQPQHF

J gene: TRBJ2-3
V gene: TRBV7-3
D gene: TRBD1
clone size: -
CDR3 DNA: TGTGCCAGCAGCCGGGGACAGGGTCAGACAGATACGCAGTATTTT
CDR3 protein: CASSRGQGQTDTQYF

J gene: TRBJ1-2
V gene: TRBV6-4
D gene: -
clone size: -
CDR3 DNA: TGTGCCAGCAGAATGACGGCCGGAGCCCACTATGGCTACACCTTC
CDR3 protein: CASRMTAGAHYGYTF

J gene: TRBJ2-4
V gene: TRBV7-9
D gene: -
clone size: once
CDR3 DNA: TGTGCCAGCAGCCCTAAACCAGGGGAAGGGGACATTCAGTACTTC
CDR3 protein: CASSPKPGEGDIQYF

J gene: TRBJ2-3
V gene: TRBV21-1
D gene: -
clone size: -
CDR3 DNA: TGTGCCAGCAGGGCAGAGCGGGGAGATACGCAGTATTTT
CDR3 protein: CASRAERGDTQYF

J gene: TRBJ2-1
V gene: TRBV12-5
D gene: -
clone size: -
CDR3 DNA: TGTGCTAGTGGTTTGGGACTACGGGATGAGCAGTTCTTC
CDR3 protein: CASGLGLRDEQFF

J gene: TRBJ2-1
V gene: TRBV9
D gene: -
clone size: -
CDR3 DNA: TGTGCCAGCAGCGTAGCTGCGGTGAATGAGCAGTTCTTC
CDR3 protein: CASSVAAVNEQFF

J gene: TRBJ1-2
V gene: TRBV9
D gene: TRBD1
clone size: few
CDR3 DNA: TGTGCCAGCAGCCCCGAATACTGGGACAGGTATGGCTACACCTTC
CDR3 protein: CASSPEYWDRYGYTF

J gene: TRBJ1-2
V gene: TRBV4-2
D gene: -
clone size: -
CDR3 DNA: TGTGCCAGCAGCCGGGCAGACCATAACTATGGCTACACCTTC
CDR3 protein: CASSRADHNYGYTF

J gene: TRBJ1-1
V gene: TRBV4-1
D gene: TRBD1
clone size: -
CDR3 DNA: TGCGCCAGCAGCCACGGCCCCCCCAGGGGGAGAACGGCTGAAGCTTTCTTT
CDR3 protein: CASSHGPPRGRTAEAFF

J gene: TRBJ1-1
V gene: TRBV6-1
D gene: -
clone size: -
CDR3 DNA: TGTGCCAGCAGTGAAGCGCTTCTGACAGCTTTTACTCTGAACACTGAAGCTTTCTTT
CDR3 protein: CASSEALLTAFTLNTEAFF

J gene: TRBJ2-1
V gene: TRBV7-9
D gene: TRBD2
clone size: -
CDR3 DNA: TGTGCCAGCAGCGTTAGCGGGGGATCCTACAATGAGCAGTTCTTC
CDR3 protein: CASSVSGGSYNEQFF

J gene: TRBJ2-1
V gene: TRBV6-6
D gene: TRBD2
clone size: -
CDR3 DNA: TGTGCCAGCAGCCACGGACTAGCGGGAGCGGGAAATGAGCAGTTCTTC
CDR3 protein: CASSHGLAGAGNEQFF

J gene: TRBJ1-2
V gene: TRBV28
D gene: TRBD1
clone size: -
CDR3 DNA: TGTGCCAGCAGTGTCACAGGGGGAACTAACTATGGCTACACCTTC
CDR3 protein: CASSVTGGTNYGYTF

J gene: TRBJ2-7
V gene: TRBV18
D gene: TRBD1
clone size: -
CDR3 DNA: TGTGCCAGCCGAGCAGACGTCGGACAGGGGGACTACGAGCAGTACTTC
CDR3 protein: CASRADVGQGDYEQYF